Presented here are 7 T cell receptor beta chains from one specimen sequenced in a study of Ad26.COV2.S vaccination and SARS-CoV-2 variants. TCRdb keeps only in-frame clones here, not all; method: immunoSEQ multiplex PCR. The data hold 350,000 to 500,000 clones, with about 90% observed a single time. The sample's treatment: roughly 18 received Ad26.COV2.S at low or high dose, single or two shots; 5 received placebo; per-sample allocation not given. Day 63 after the first vaccine or placebo injection was the time point for sampling. The sample consisted of peripheral blood, taken in a trial of Ad26.COV2.S vaccine versus placebo. All receptors come from a person between 18 and 65 years old who received the Ad26.COV2.S COVID-19 vaccine or a placebo.

CDR3 nucleotide sequence: TGTGCCAGCAGTGACCCGGGAGTGGAGAATGAGCAGTTCTTC. Protein product: CASSDPGVENEQFF. This sequence joins TRBV6-1 and TRBJ2-1, with D perhaps TRBD2 (6 bases). V lost 3 bases, J lost 7 bases, and 13 bases lay in between. The CDR3 totals 14 residues. The germline gives CDR1 MNHNS, CDR2 SASEGT.

The genes are TRBV4-1 and TRBJ1-5; TRBD1 agrees at 9 bases. The CDR3 runs to 16 residues. V was clipped by 2 bases and J by 4 bases; unmatched bases: 6. Germline values: CDR1 MGHRA, CDR2 YSYEKL. This chain's CDR3 is CASSQPTGGRNQPQHF. The CDR3 coding sequence is TGCGCCAGCAGCCAACCTACAGGGGGCCGGAATCAGCCCCAGCATTTT.

The chain carries TRBV3-1 (or the pseudogene TRBV3-2) and TRBJ2-7, with 9 bases aligning to TRBD2. V shed 0 bases, J shed 4 bases, and the junction held 4 bases outside the gene matches. Per germline, CDR1 LGHDT and CDR2 YNNKEL (reference sequence). There are 15 residues in the CDR3. The CDR3 is CASSQELGLAYEQYF. CDR3 bases: TGTGCCAGCAGCCAAGAATTGGGACTAGCTTACGAGCAGTACTTC.

This clone was picked up one time. This chain uses TRBV15 with TRBJ2-3, with D perhaps TRBD1 (7 bases). Germline V gives CDR1 LNHNV, CDR2 YYDKDF (reference sequence). This CDR3 has 14 residues. Between the trimmed V and J ends, which lost 5 bases and 4 bases, there was a span of 13 bases. The chain's CDR3 is CATSLRGAADTQYF. The CDR3 DNA reads as TGTGCCACCAGCCTCAGGGGGGCCGCAGATACGCAGTATTTT.

This chain uses TRBV28 with TRBJ2-2, with 10 bases matching TRBD1. Germline V gene sequence: CDR1 MDHEN, CDR2 SYDVKM. Unmatched junction bases numbered 10, after V lost 6 bases and J lost 0 bases. The CDR3 has 18 amino acids. The chain's CDR3 is CASSRALGQGSNTGELFF. CDR3 nucleotide sequence: TGTGCCAGCAGCAGAGCTTTGGGACAGGGGTCGAACACCGGGGAGCTGTTTTTT.

The rearrangement joins TRBV9 to TRBJ2-5; tentatively, D is TRBD1 or TRBD2 (6 bases each). Germline CDR1 is SGDLS and CDR2 is YYNGEE. This CDR3 spans 15 amino acids. Trimming left V 0 bases short and J 2 bases short, with 11 bases between. In DNA, the CDR3 is TGTGCCAGCAGCGTAGGGCAGGGGAGGCAAGAGACCCAGTACTTC. Translation: CASSVGQGRQETQYF.

This sequence joins TRBV27 and TRBJ1-6; perhaps TRBD1 as D (5 bases). This CDR3 spans 14 amino acids. Trimming took off 5 bases at V and 7 bases at J, with 12 bases between the two ends. From germline, CDR1 is MNHEY and CDR2 SMNVEV (reference sequence). CDR3 in DNA: TGTGCCAGCAGTCAGGGTTGGGGGAATTCACCCCTCCACTTT. Its protein is CASSQGWGNSPLHF.